This T cell receptor beta chain was identified during a study of molecular identifiers for immune sequencing clone quantification. Study information: Within a replicate experiment, RNA obtained from either around 20,000 or 100,000 naive CD8 cells was divided into five aliquots, and four of those aliquots were then sequenced.

This clonotype has at least ten counts. Antigen unknown. This CDR3 has 16 amino acids. Trimming removed 2 bases at V and 0 bases at J, with 13 bases between. Germline CDR1 reads MNHEY; CDR2 reads SVGEGT. Study conclusions and caveats: Over 99% of effector molecules, but under 1% in naive cells, were held by clones with more than 20 RNA copies.

TCRdb analysed the PCR reads with MiXCR anew, one entry per CDR3 protein. The sample shows about 640,000 distinct CDR3 sequences, around 20% of them seen only once. Naive CD8 sequencing libraries were generated from roughly 18,000 to 920,000 sorted cells, with 10%, 30% or 50% RNA as input. What was sequenced was naive CD8+ T cells from blood, with Jurkat cell RNA spiked in. Subset: FACS-sorted CD8+CD4-CCR7+CD45RA+ naive T cells. The source is a human donor in good health. Some libraries in this study had Jurkat cell RNA spiked in. This chain joins TRBV6-2 or TRBV6-3 and TRBJ1-1; perhaps TRBD1 as D (5 bases). CDR3 loop: CASSYGHEDMNTEAFF. The CDR3 DNA is TGTGCCAGCAGTTACGGACACGAGGACATGAACACTGAAGCTTTCTTT.